Here is one T cell receptor (beta chain) with its context. All enrollees were about 18 to 89 years old and from approximately 24 US areas. Grouping used clinical history reported by participants in a survey and questionnaire. The entry originates in a study of blood T cell repertoires in COVID-19. The wider study: COVID-19 samples from acute and convalescent phases originated in the United States, Italy and Spain.

The germline gives CDR1 GTSNPN, CDR2 SVGIG (reference sequence). The CDR3 consists of 14 residues. J lost 0 bases, V lost 2 bases, and 3 bases had no gene match. Profiled with immunoSEQ multiplex PCR; TCRdb holds only in-frame clones, not every one. Of around 300,000 clones in the sample, approximately 86% were seen once. The source material was PBMCs or T cells enriched from blood (not recorded which). This chain links TRBV30 with TRBJ1-2; TRBD1 agrees at 7 bases. This TCR derives from a woman aged 18-29 years who had recovered from COVID-19. CDR3 bases: TGTGCCTGGAGTTTGGGGACAGCTAACTATGGCTACACCTTC. Translating it yields CAWSLGTANYGYTF.